These 31 T cell receptor beta chains originate from one sample sequenced in a study of response to subunit inactivated influenza vaccine. TCRdb used MiXCR to reprocess the RT-PCR reads, holding one entry per CDR3 protein. The table lists about 500,000 distinct CDR3 sequences, about 17% of them singletons. The sample was CD4+ T cells sorted from PBMCs, taken approximately 25 months after vaccination. The receptors derive from a man between 50 and 69 years old who received an inactivated influenza vaccine.

The chain recombines TRBV20-1 with TRBJ1-5; TRBD1 matches at 9 bases. This CDR3 contains 14 residues. CDR1 DFQATT and CDR2 SNEGSKA come from the germline V gene (reference sequence). J was trimmed by 5 bases and V by 3 bases; bases with no gene match: 5. The CDR3: CSASKGQGDQPQHF. CDR3 nucleotide sequence: TGCAGTGCTAGTAAGGGACAGGGAGATCAGCCCCAGCATTTT.

This clonotype was observed once. The chain recombines TRBV4-1 with TRBJ2-7; perhaps D is TRBD1 or TRBD2 (6 bases each). Germline CDR1 reads MGHRA; CDR2 reads YSYEKL. This CDR3 is 15 amino acids long. V was shortened by 0 bases and J by 5 bases, with 14 bases between the two germline ends. CDR3 sequence: CASSQDLRGGHEQYF. The DNA of the CDR3 is TGCGCCAGCAGCCAAGATCTCAGGGGAGGCCACGAGCAGTACTTC.

This clonotype occurred a few times. The CDR3 DNA is TGTGCCAGCAGTTACGGGGGGGCGGGTACCGGGGAGCTGTTTTTT. This translates into CASSYGGAGTGELFF. The gene calls are TRBV6-5 and TRBJ2-2; TRBD2 might be the D (7 bases). V lost 2 bases and J lost 5, with 12 bases in between. The CDR3 runs to 15 residues. Germline V CDR1 and CDR2: MNHEY, SVGAGI.

The V call is TRBV6-2 or TRBV6-3, the J call TRBJ2-5, with unresolved D. Germline CDR1 and CDR2: MNHEY and SVGEGT. The CDR3 is 13 amino acids. Trimming cost V 10 bases and J 5 bases, with 17 bases left between them. The CDR3: CATLTRLRETQYF. For the CDR3, the DNA is TGTGCCACCCTGACCCGTTTAAGGGAGACCCAGTACTTC.

The table lists this clonotype with a few counts. The genes are TRBV10-3 and TRBJ1-1, with TRBD1 matching over 7 bases. J gave up 6 bases and V 4 bases, and 5 bases lay outside the gene matches. Germline V gives CDR1 ENHRY, CDR2 SYGVKD. CDR3 size: 13 residues. CDR3 coding DNA: TGTGCCATCAGTGTCGGGACAGCCTCTGAAGCTTTCTTT. Protein: CAISVGTASEAFF.

The V gene is TRBV29-1, the J gene TRBJ2-3, with D tentatively TRBD1 (6 bases). The CDR3 sequence is 15 residues long. Trimming removed 4 bases from V and 2 bases from J, with 16 bases in between. CDR1 is SQVTM, CDR2 ANQGSEA, per germline. The CDR3 is CSVVRDNYYTDTQYF. The CDR3 DNA reads TGCAGCGTTGTTCGGGACAACTATTACACAGATACGCAGTATTTT.

The rearrangement links TRBV5-1 to TRBJ2-1, with TRBD2 matching 12 bases. This CDR3 region has 14 residues. Per germline, CDR1 SGHRS and CDR2 YFSETQ. Unmatched junction bases numbered 3, after V lost 3 bases and J lost 8 bases. The CDR3: CASSSGLAGYEQFF. CDR3 coding DNA: TGCGCCAGCAGCTCGGGACTAGCGGGCTATGAGCAGTTCTTC.

The chain has TRBV28 and TRBJ2-1; no firm D call. This CDR3 contains 12 residues. V lost 6 bases to trimming and J lost 8 bases, with 11 bases between them. Germline V CDR1 and CDR2: MDHEN, SYDVKM. CDR3 residues: CASRILDYEQFF. CDR3 DNA: TGTGCCAGCAGGATTTTAGACTATGAGCAGTTCTTC.

J is TRBJ2-1 and V is TRBV27; TRBD1 aligns across 8 bases. This CDR3 is built from 17 residues. From germline, CDR1 is MNHEY and CDR2 SMNVEV (reference sequence). Trimming removed 3 bases from V and 8 bases from J; junction bases left unmatched: 15. CDR3 amino acids: CASSLSYFRQGSDEQFF. The CDR3 nucleotides read TGTGCCAGCAGTTTGTCTTATTTTAGACAGGGGTCGGATGAGCAGTTCTTC.

This clonotype was seen many times. V gene TRBV5-1 combines with J gene TRBJ2-1, with 7 bases matching TRBD2. The V segment lost 1 base and the J segment 4 bases; nucleotides outside the gene matches: 5. The CDR3 spans 15 residues. The germline gives CDR1 SGHRS, CDR2 YFSETQ. CDR3 DNA: TGCGCCAGCAGCTTGAGGCTAGCGGCGTACAATGAGCAGTTCTTC. Amino acids: CASSLRLAAYNEQFF.

The chain recombines TRBV5-6 with TRBJ2-3; D might be TRBD1 or TRBD2, each matching 5 bases. The CDR3 loop spans 15 amino acids. Per germline, CDR1 SGHDT and CDR2 YYEEEE. Trimming pared 4 bases from V and 2 bases from J, leaving 14 bases between. The CDR3 here is CASSLDGTLTDTQYF. CDR3 sequence (DNA): TGTGCCAGCAGCCTTGACGGGACGCTCACAGATACGCAGTATTTT.

The rearrangement joins TRBV28 to TRBJ2-2, with TRBD2 as a possible D gene (5 bases). The V end was cut by 8 bases, the J end by 4 bases, with 20 bases between. CDR3 size: 16 residues. CDR1 is MDHEN and CDR2 is SYDVKM in the germline V gene. In DNA, the CDR3 is TGTGCCAGCCGACTGTCAGGAACTAGAGCCACCGGGGAGCTGTTTTTT. Protein product: CASRLSGTRATGELFF.

The chain couples TRBV5-5 to TRBJ2-7; 12 bases are a match to TRBD1. Germline CDR1 is SGHKS and CDR2 is YYEKEE (reference sequence). The CDR3 sequence is 15 residues long. Trimming at V came to 3 bases and at J to 0 bases, leaving 1 base not matched to a gene. CDR3 DNA: TGTGCCAGCAGCTCGGGACAGGGGGCCTCCTACGAGCAGTACTTC. Its protein product is CASSSGQGASYEQYF.

This clonotype was detected a few times. The chain combines TRBV4-2 with TRBJ1-4; 7 bases align to TRBD1. The germline V gene encodes CDR1 LGHNA and CDR2 YNFKEQ. V was pared by 0 bases and J by 8 bases, with 9 bases of the junction left unmatched. The CDR3 runs 16 residues. The DNA for the CDR3 is TGTGCCAGCAGCCAAGATAACAGGGGTTCTTACGAAAAACTGTTTTTT. Its protein product is CASSQDNRGSYEKLFF.

The chain is built from TRBV12-3 or TRBV12-4 and TRBJ2-1, with no clear D. V was pared by 5 bases and J by 12 bases, with 17 bases between. This CDR3 is built from 13 residues. The CDR3 bases are TGTGCCAGCAGTCCCCCCGGACCACACGGGCAGTTCTTC. It is translated as CASSPPGPHGQFF.

This chain connects TRBV7-3 to TRBJ2-2; a possible D gene is TRBD2 (6 bases). Germline CDR1 and CDR2: SGHTA and FQGTGA. The CDR3 consists of 14 residues. Trimming cost V 5 bases and J 3 bases, with 10 bases left between them. The CDR3 DNA reads TGTGCCAGCAGCCCAGGACTACACACCGGGGAGCTGTTTTTT. This codes for CASSPGLHTGELFF.

This clonotype was counted many times. The chain combines TRBV7-2 with TRBJ2-3, with D perhaps TRBD1 (6 bases). The CDR3 is made up of 16 amino acids. Germline V gene sequence: CDR1 SGHTA, CDR2 FQGNSA. Trimming cost V 0 bases and J 1 base, with 11 bases left between them. This chain's CDR3 is CASSLARSGGTDTQYF. The CDR3 DNA sequence: TGTGCCAGCAGCTTAGCGAGGTCAGGGGGCACAGATACGCAGTATTTT.

This clonotype was detected only a few times. The genes are TRBV20-1 and TRBJ1-5; no reliable D call. The CDR3 extends over 12 amino acids. CDR1 and CDR2 from the germline V gene are DFQATT and SNEGSKA (reference sequence). Trimming left V 6 bases short and J 3 bases short, with 9 bases between. The CDR3 region has the DNA TGCAGTGCAGGGAAACTCAATCAGCCCCAGCATTTT. This sequence encodes CSAGKLNQPQHF.

The V and J genes are TRBV12-3 or TRBV12-4 and TRBJ1-1; no definite D call. Trimming stripped 8 bases from V and 4 bases from J, with 14 bases between. The CDR3 covers 13 residues. The CDR3 sequence is CASFAGLGTEAFF. In nucleotides, the CDR3 is TGTGCCAGCTTCGCCGGGTTGGGCACTGAAGCTTTCTTT.

This sequence joins TRBV4-3 and TRBJ1-4; D is unresolved. Germline V gives CDR1 LGHNA, CDR2 YSLEER. The CDR3 has 13 residues. Trimming removed 0 bases at V and 8 bases at J, with 7 bases between. CDR3 region: CASSQDGGEKLFF. CDR3 DNA sequence: TGCGCCAGCAGCCAAGACGGAGGGGAAAAACTGTTTTTT.

This clonotype was found a few times. The genes are TRBV5-1 and TRBJ2-7; D tentatively reads TRBD1 or TRBD2 (5 bases each). In germline, CDR1 is SGHRS, CDR2 YFSETQ. V lost 2 bases and J lost 6, with 12 bases in between. The CDR3 is made up of 13 amino acids. The CDR3 here is CASSFGGSAEQYF. The CDR3 DNA sequence: TGCGCCAGCAGCTTTGGGGGTTCGGCCGAGCAGTACTTC.

This clonotype came up a few times. This chain links TRBV29-1 with TRBJ2-6; the match to TRBD1 covers 9 bases. This CDR3 contains 15 residues. The ends lost 6 bases at V and 9 bases at J; junction bases unmatched: 12. Germline CDR1 SQVTM, CDR2 ANQGSEA. This CDR3 reads CSVTLPGQGINVLTF. The DNA for the CDR3 is TGCAGCGTAACCCTCCCGGGACAGGGAATCAACGTCCTGACTTTC.

This sequence joins TRBV28 and TRBJ2-1; tentatively, D is TRBD1 (5 bases). The length of the CDR3 is 12 residues. Per the germline V gene, CDR1 is MDHEN and CDR2 is SYDVKM. V lost 10 bases and J lost 8, with 15 bases in between. In DNA form, the CDR3 reads TGTGCCACCAGGGATCTGCGATATGAGCAGTTCTTC. Protein product: CATRDLRYEQFF.

This clonotype was detected a few times. The J gene is TRBJ1-1, the V gene TRBV6-5; 7 bases agree with TRBD1. The CDR3 has 12 amino acids. In germline, CDR1 is MNHEY, CDR2 SVGAGI. V lost 6 bases and J lost 5; bases outside the gene matches: 3. The CDR3 sequence: CASRSTGTEAFF. CDR3 DNA: TGTGCCAGCAGATCGACAGGGACTGAAGCTTTCTTT.

This clonotype has more than one count but fewer than ten. The chain carries TRBV12-3 or TRBV12-4 and TRBJ2-1; D uncertain. V lost 6 bases to trimming and J lost 0 bases, with 12 bases between them. This CDR3 region has 15 residues. The CDR3, as DNA: TGTGCCAGCAGAATGAACGGAATCTCCTACAATGAGCAGTTCTTC. Translating gives CASRMNGISYNEQFF.

Many counts were recorded for this clonotype. This sequence joins TRBV10-3 and TRBJ2-5; the D gene is possibly TRBD2 (6 bases). V shed 0 bases and J shed 4 bases, with 9 bases lying between them. This CDR3 comprises 14 residues. CDR1 and CDR2 (germline): ENHRY, SYGVKD. CDR3 loop: CAISESIGGETQYF. The CDR3 nucleotides are TGTGCCATCAGTGAGTCAATCGGGGGAGAGACCCAGTACTTC.

This clonotype appeared a few times. This rearrangement joins TRBV15 to TRBJ2-1; the D gene is possibly TRBD1 (5 bases). Trimming stripped 6 bases from V and 0 bases from J, with 12 bases between. Germline V gene sequence: CDR1 LNHNV, CDR2 YYDKDF (reference sequence). There are 15 residues in the CDR3. The CDR3 nucleotides read TGTGCCACCAGGAACCCAGGGATCTCCTACAATGAGCAGTTCTTC. This sequence encodes CATRNPGISYNEQFF.

This clonotype was counted a few times. This chain uses TRBV6-6 with TRBJ1-2; D call uncertain. The V and J ends lost 6 bases and 5 bases respectively, with 13 bases between them. The CDR3 has 13 residues. In germline, CDR1 is MNHNY, CDR2 SVGAGI (reference sequence). CDR3 protein: CASRKDPSYGYTF. As DNA, the CDR3 is TGTGCCAGCAGGAAAGACCCGTCGTATGGCTACACCTTC.

V gene TRBV6-2 or TRBV6-3 combines with J gene TRBJ2-1; possibly TRBD1 or TRBD2 for D (5 bases each). The germline V gene has CDR1 MNHEY and CDR2 SVGEGT. Trimming took off 0 bases at V and 4 bases at J, with 19 bases between the two ends. CDR3 length: 18 amino acids. The CDR3 region has the DNA TGTGCCAGCAGTTACTCGATAACGGACCCGGGGACGTACAATGAGCAGTTCTTC. Translated: CASSYSITDPGTYNEQFF.

The sample holds many counts of this clonotype. This chain links TRBV12-3 or TRBV12-4 with TRBJ2-6, with D tentatively TRBD1 or TRBD2 (5 bases each). Trimming removed 3 bases at V and 0 bases at J, with 9 bases between. This CDR3 is 16 amino acids long. The CDR3 spells CASSLGRGSGANVLTF. The DNA for the CDR3 is TGTGCCAGCAGTTTGGGACGAGGCTCTGGGGCCAACGTCCTGACTTTC.

J is TRBJ1-2 and V is TRBV6-1; D gene unclear. The CDR3 runs to 13 residues. Deletions cut 7 bases from V and 0 bases from J, with 9 bases between. Germline CDR1 and CDR2: MNHNS and SASEGT. CDR3 coding DNA: TGTGCCAGCAAGGCCAGGACTAACTATGGCTACACCTTC. Amino acids: CASKARTNYGYTF.